This T cell receptor (beta chain) was recorded in a study of identical twins. Study-level results: Monozygotic twins shared more out-of-frame TCR alpha than recombination models predicted.

Trimming took 0 bases from V and 9 from J; bases not matched to a gene: 11. Germline V gene data show CDR1 as DFQATT and CDR2 as SNEGSKA (reference sequence). The CDR3 has 16 amino acids. Each CDR3 protein gets one entry after TCRdb re-called the 5' RACE reads with MiXCR. The sample yields fewer than 650,000 distinct CDR3 sequences, just over 7% seen once. This clonotype has only a few counts. Its antigen is unidentified. These same records also appear under a second study, on yellow fever vaccine responses in identical twins.

The V and J genes are TRBV20-1 and TRBJ2-1; 10 nucleotides match TRBD2. The source material was PBMCs. The clonotype originates from a woman aged 18-29 years in good health. The DNA of the CDR3 is TGCAGTGCTAGAGAACCAAGCGGGGGGGCCATAATTGAGCAGTTCTTC. Translation: CSAREPSGGAIIEQFF.